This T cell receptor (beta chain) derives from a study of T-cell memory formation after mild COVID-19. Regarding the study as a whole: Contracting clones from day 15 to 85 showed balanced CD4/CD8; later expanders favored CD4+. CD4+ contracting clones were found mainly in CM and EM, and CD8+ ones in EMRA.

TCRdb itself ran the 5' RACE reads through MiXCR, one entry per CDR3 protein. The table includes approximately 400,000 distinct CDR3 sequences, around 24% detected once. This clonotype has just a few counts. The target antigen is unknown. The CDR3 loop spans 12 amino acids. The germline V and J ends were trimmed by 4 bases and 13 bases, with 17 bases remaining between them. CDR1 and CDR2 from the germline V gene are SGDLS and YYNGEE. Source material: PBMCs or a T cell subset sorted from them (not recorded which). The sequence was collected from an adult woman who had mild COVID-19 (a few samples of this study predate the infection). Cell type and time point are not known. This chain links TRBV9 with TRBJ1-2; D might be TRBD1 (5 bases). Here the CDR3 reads CASSPTAGLGTF. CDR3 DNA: TGTGCCAGCAGCCCAACGGCGGGACTCGGCACCTTC. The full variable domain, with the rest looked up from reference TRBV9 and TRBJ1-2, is DSGVTQTPKHLITATGQRVTLRCSPRSGDLSVYWYQQSLDQGLQFLIQYYNGEERAKGNILERFSAQQFPDLHSELNLSSLELGDSALYFCASSPTAGLGTFGSGTRLTVV.